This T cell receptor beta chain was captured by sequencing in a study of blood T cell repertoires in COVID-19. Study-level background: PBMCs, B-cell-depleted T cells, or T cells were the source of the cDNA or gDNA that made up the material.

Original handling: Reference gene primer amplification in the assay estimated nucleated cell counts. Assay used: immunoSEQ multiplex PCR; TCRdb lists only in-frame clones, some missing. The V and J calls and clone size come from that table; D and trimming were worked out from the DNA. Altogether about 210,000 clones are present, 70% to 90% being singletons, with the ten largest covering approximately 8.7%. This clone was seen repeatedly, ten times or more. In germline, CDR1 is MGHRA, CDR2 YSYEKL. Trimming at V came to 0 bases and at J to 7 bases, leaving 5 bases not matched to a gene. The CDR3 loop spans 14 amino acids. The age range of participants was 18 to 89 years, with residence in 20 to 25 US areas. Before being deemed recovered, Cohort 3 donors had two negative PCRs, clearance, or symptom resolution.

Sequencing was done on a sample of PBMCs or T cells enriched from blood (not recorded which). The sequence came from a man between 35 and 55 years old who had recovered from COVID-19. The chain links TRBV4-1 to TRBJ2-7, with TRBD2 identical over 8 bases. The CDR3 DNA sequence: TGCGCCAGCAGCCAAGACACGGGAGGGGGAGAGCAGTACTTC. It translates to CASSQDTGGGEQYF.